This entry lists 3 T cell receptor beta chains sequenced from one sample in a study of T cell repertoires in cytomegalovirus infection. TCRdb called the reads again in MiXCR, with one record for every CDR3 protein. The repertoire includes some 200,000 distinct CDR3 sequences, approximately 9.7% of them detected once, and about 4.2% sits in the top ten. Sequenced input: PBMCs. Receptor source: a human donor in good health (CMV status not recorded). Some clones in this sample may be carry-over from other donors' samples.

This clonotype showed up many times. The chain couples TRBV5-1 to TRBJ1-5, with TRBD1 identical over 12 bases. Germline CDR1 is SGHRS and CDR2 is YFSETQ. The V gene end was trimmed by 4 bases and the J gene end by 5 bases; junction bases not matched to a gene: 4. The CDR3 is 15 residues long. The DNA for the CDR3 is TGCGCCAGCAGCCCCGGGACAGGGGGCTATCAGCCCCAGCATTTT. Translation gives CASSPGTGGYQPQHF.

This clonotype was observed a few times. The V call is TRBV5-1, the J call TRBJ1-1, with D possibly being TRBD1 (5 bases). V lost 3 bases and J lost 1, with 10 bases in between. In germline, CDR1 is SGHRS, CDR2 YFSETQ. The CDR3 is made up of 14 amino acids. The chain's CDR3 is CASSWGPGNTEAFF. CDR3 in DNA: TGCGCCAGCAGCTGGGGCCCGGGGAACACTGAAGCTTTCTTT. Supplemented by reference TRBV5-1 and TRBJ1-1, the full variable domain reads KAGVTQTPRYLIKTRGQQVTLSCSPISGHRSVSWYQQTPGQGLQFLFEYFSETQRNKGNFPGRFSGRQFSNSRSEMNVSTLELGDSALYLCASSWGPGNTEAFFGQGTRLTVV.

Turning to this clonotype: Being one base from a much bigger clone, this may be a read error. The chain is built from TRBV7-2 and TRBJ2-7; weak D call: TRBD2 (7 bases). This CDR3 spans 14 amino acids. The germline V and J ends were trimmed by 0 bases and 9 bases, with 15 bases remaining between them. CDR1 and CDR2 from the germline V gene are SGHTA and FQGNSA. The CDR3 loop reads CASSLASWGGAQYF. CDR3 nucleotide sequence: TGTGCCAGCAGCTTAGCGAGTTGGGGGGGCGCGCAGTACTTC. Variable domain in full (rest from reference TRBV7-2 and TRBJ2-7): GAGVSQSPSNKVTEKGKDVELRCDPISGHTALYWYRQSLGQGLEFLIYFQGNSAPDKSGLPSDRFSAERTGGSVSTLTIQRTQQEDSAVYLCASSLASWGGAQYFGPGTRLTVT.